This passage covers 12 T cell receptor beta chains from one sample sequenced in a study of PD-L1 blockade in urothelial cancer. The table came from immunoSEQ multiplex PCR; TCRdb's copy has only in-frame clones and leaves some out. Here the sample spans under 150,000 clones, around 88% being singletons. Time point here: peripheral blood 6 weeks after treatment start. Specimen: PBMCs, collected around atezolizumab (anti-PD-L1) treatment. The receptors stem from a man aged 55 to 70 with urothelial cancer.

The chain couples TRBV2 to TRBJ2-7, with D tentatively TRBD2 (7 bases). The V and J ends lost 1 base and 10 bases respectively, with 17 bases between them. Germline V gene data show CDR1 as SNHLY and CDR2 as FYNNEI. There are 14 residues in the CDR3. In DNA form, the CDR3 reads TGTGCCAGCAGTGAAGAGGGGGGGGTAGCGGACCAGTACTTC. It is translated as CASSEEGGVADQYF. The whole variable domain, filled in from reference TRBV2 and TRBJ2-7, reads EPEVTQTPSHQVTQMGQEVILRCVPISNHLYFYWYRQILGQKVEFLVSFYNNEISEKSEIFDDQFSVERPDGSNFTLKIRSTKLEDSAMYFCASSEEGGVADQYFGPGTRLTVT.

V and J are TRBV6-5 and TRBJ2-7, with a tentative D call TRBD1 (6 bases). Germline V CDR1 and CDR2: MNHEY, SVGAGI. V shed 5 bases and J shed 2 bases, with 10 bases lying between them. The CDR3 is made up of 13 amino acids. CDR3: CASSTDRPYEQYF. CDR3 bases: TGTGCCAGCAGTACGGACAGACCCTACGAGCAGTACTTC.

The V call is TRBV4-1, the J call TRBJ2-2; TRBD1 agrees at 9 bases. Germline V lookup: CDR1 MGHRA, CDR2 YSYEKL. J was trimmed by 4 bases and V by 0 bases; bases with no gene match: 9. This CDR3 contains 18 residues. CDR3 sequence reads: CASSQDLRDRASTGELFF. For the CDR3, the DNA is TGCGCCAGCAGCCAAGATCTCCGGGACAGGGCGTCCACCGGGGAGCTGTTTTTT.

The V call is TRBV7-2, the J call TRBJ1-2; TRBD1 aligns across 8 bases. Per the germline V gene, CDR1 is SGHTA and CDR2 is FQGNSA. The V gene end was trimmed by 5 bases and the J gene end by 7 bases; junction bases not matched to a gene: 12. This CDR3 is built from 15 residues. CDR3 amino acids: CASSLDRTGRSGYTF. Written as DNA, the CDR3 is TGTGCCAGCAGCCTCGACCGGACAGGGCGGAGTGGCTACACCTTC.

The chain couples TRBV27 to TRBJ2-5, with D maybe TRBD2 (6 bases). Germline V gene data show CDR1 as MNHEY and CDR2 as SMNVEV (reference sequence). V lost 6 bases and J 7 bases, leaving 15 bases between the germline ends. The CDR3 totals 13 residues. The CDR3 protein is CASSSDYSRTQYF. The CDR3 bases are TGTGCCAGCAGCTCGGACTACTCTAGGACCCAGTACTTC.

J is TRBJ1-5 and V is TRBV28, with no clear D. The CDR3 is made up of 16 amino acids. CDR1 is MDHEN, CDR2 SYDVKM, per germline. The ends were cut back, 6 bases at V and 4 bases at J, with 19 bases in the middle. The CDR3 spells CASSPVESSPNQPQHF. The CDR3, as DNA: TGTGCCAGCAGCCCTGTGGAGAGTTCCCCAAATCAGCCCCAGCATTTT.

This chain links TRBV6-5 with TRBJ1-1, with 7 bases aligning to TRBD1. The germline CDR1 and CDR2 sequences are MNHEY and SVGAGI. V shed 5 bases and J 0 bases; nucleotides not matched to a gene: 3. The CDR3 is 14 residues long. CDR3 nucleotide sequence: TGTGCCAGCAGTACCGACAGGGTGAACACTGAAGCTTTCTTT. Translated: CASSTDRVNTEAFF.

This sequence joins TRBV11-1 and TRBJ2-7, with D perhaps TRBD2 (6 bases). In germline, CDR1 is SGHAT, CDR2 FQDESV (reference sequence). V was trimmed by 3 bases and J by 2 bases, leaving 20 bases between them. This CDR3 comprises 17 residues. The chain's CDR3 is CASSLGGTLRSTYEQYF. CDR3 nucleotides: TGTGCCAGCAGCTTGGGCGGGACCTTACGATCCACCTACGAGCAGTACTTC.

V is TRBV6-1 and J is TRBJ2-1; 13 bases match TRBD2. The germline V gene encodes CDR1 MNHNS and CDR2 SASEGT. J lost 15 bases, V lost 6 bases, and 11 bases had no gene match. The CDR3 length is 14 residues. Here the CDR3 reads CASRKTSGGAYPFF. For the CDR3, the DNA is TGTGCCAGCAGAAAAACTAGCGGGGGGGCCTATCCGTTCTTC.

The chain recombines TRBV7-3 with TRBJ2-1; 8 bases line up with TRBD2. Per germline, CDR1 SGHTA and CDR2 FQGTGA. The CDR3 is made up of 15 amino acids. Trimming took 4 bases from V and 0 from J; bases not matched to a gene: 2. CDR3 loop: CASSSGLGSYNEQFF. CDR3 DNA sequence: TGTGCCAGCAGCTCGGGACTAGGCTCCTACAATGAGCAGTTCTTC.

The chain employs TRBV6-1 and TRBJ2-2; tentatively, D is TRBD2 (6 bases). The CDR3 runs to 15 residues. The ends were cut back, 3 bases at V and 3 bases at J, with 11 bases in the middle. Per germline, CDR1 MNHNS and CDR2 SASEGT. The DNA for the CDR3 is TGTGCCAGCAGTGAGGGGACTCTCTACACCGGGGAGCTGTTTTTT. Encoded protein: CASSEGTLYTGELFF.

This clone was seen a single time. The chain has TRBV5-6 and TRBJ2-3; tentatively, D is TRBD1 (6 bases). Germline-derived CDR1 and CDR2 are SGHDT and YYEEEE. Trimming pared 4 bases from V and 0 bases from J, leaving 9 bases between. The CDR3 length is 14 residues. Here the CDR3 reads CASSPRGSTDTQYF. The CDR3 region has the DNA TGTGCCAGCAGCCCCAGGGGCAGCACAGATACGCAGTATTTT.